This T cell receptor (beta chain) was identified in a study of cytomegalovirus exposure and HLA in healthy donors. General observations from the study: The study listed roughly 150 cytomegalovirus-associated TCR beta chains.

The PCR ran on 60 Vbeta and 13 Jbeta primers. Sequenced by immunoSEQ multiplex PCR; TCRdb stores in-frame clones only, minus some. Altogether roughly 190,000 clones are present, about four fifths being singletons, with the ten largest covering about 4.4%. Regarding donors, all were healthy bone marrow donors. This CDR3 spans 12 amino acids. The germline gives CDR1 MNHNS, CDR2 SASEGT. V lost 5 bases, J lost 7 bases, and 11 bases lay in between. This clone was found once. No antigen is known for it. Sequencing used PBMCs. The J gene is TRBJ1-1, the V gene TRBV6-1; no firm D call. This clonotype originated in a man aged 25 to 40 in good health and CMV-seropositive. CDR3 sequence: CASSSGRVEAFF. DNA for the CDR3: TGTGCCAGCAGTTCCGGCCGGGTTGAAGCTTTCTTT.